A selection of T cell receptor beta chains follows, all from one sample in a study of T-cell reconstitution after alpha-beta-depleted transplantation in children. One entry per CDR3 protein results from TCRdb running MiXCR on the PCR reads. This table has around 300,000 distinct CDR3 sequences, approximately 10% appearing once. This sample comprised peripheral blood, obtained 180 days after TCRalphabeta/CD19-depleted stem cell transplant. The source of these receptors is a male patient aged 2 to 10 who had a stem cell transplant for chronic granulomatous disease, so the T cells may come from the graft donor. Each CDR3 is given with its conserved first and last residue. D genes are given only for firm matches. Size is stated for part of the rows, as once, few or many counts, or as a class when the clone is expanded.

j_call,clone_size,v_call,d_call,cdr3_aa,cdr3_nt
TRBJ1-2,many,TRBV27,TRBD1,CASSRGGTGPYGYTF,TGTGCCAGCAGTCGAGGCGGGACAGGACCATATGGCTACACCTTC
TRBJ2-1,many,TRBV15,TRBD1,CATSRDTGGYNEQFF,TGTGCCACCAGCAGAGATACAGGGGGCTACAATGAGCAGTTCTTC
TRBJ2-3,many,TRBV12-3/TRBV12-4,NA,CASSLGGREPTQYF,TGTGCCAGCAGTTTAGGGGGAAGGGAGCCTACGCAGTATTTT
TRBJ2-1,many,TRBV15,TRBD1,CATSRQTTGVNEQFF,TGTGCCACCAGCAGGCAGACGACAGGGGTTAATGAGCAGTTCTTC
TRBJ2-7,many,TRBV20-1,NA,CSAREIHSTYEQYF,TGCAGTGCTAGAGAGATTCACAGCACCTACGAGCAGTACTTC
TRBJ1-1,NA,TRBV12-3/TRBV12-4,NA,CASSLVGGLSTEAFF,TGTGCCAGCAGTTTAGTAGGGGGGCTTAGTACTGAAGCTTTCTTT
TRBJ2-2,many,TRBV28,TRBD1,CAIGGDRGRAGELFF,TGTGCCATCGGGGGAGACAGGGGGCGCGCCGGGGAGCTGTTTTTT
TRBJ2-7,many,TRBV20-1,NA,CSALPRGHYEQYF,TGCAGTGCCCTCCCACGGGGGCACTACGAGCAGTACTTC
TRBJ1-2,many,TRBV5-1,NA,CASSLEAKPPNYGYTF,TGCGCCAGCAGCTTGGAGGCCAAACCTCCTAACTATGGCTACACCTTC
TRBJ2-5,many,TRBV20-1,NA,CSARLPGGTQYF,TGCAGTGCTAGACTCCCCGGGGGGACCCAGTACTTC
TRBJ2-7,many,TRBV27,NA,CASRAGTAAYEQYF,TGTGCCAGCAGAGCCGGGACTGCAGCCTATGAGCAGTACTTC
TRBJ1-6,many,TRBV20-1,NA,CSARGTPAVNSPLHF,TGCAGTGCTAGGGGGACACCGGCGGTGAATTCACCCCTCCACTTT
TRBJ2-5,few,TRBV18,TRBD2,CASSPVGGRLETQYF,TGTGCCAGCTCACCAGTGGGCGGGAGACTCGAGACCCAGTACTTC
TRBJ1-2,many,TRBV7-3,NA,CASSLSGTRGHYGYTF,TGTGCCAGCAGCTTAAGCGGAACGCGAGGGCACTATGGCTACACCTTC
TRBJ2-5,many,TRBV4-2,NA,CASSQEGSAAGRETQYF,TGTGCCAGCAGCCAAGAAGGTTCAGCTGCCGGAAGGGAGACCCAGTACTTC
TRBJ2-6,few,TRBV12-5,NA,CASGPKTQRSGANVLTF,TGTGCTAGTGGACCGAAAACACAACGCTCTGGGGCCAACGTCCTGACTTTC
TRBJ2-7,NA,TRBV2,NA,CAIQTGFYEQYF,TGTGCCATCCAGACAGGATTCTACGAGCAGTACTTC
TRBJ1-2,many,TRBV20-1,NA,CSARFPYGYTF,TGCAGTGCTAGATTTCCCTATGGCTACACCTTC
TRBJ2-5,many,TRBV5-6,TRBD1,CASSRDRGLETQYF,TGTGCCAGCAGCCGGGACAGGGGATTAGAGACCCAGTACTTC
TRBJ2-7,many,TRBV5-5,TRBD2,CASSLEGRGRAYEQYF,TGTGCCAGCAGCTTGGAGGGACGAGGGAGGGCCTACGAGCAGTACTTC
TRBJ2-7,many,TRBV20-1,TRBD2,CSAARGTSPYEQYF,TGCAGTGCAGCCAGAGGGACTAGTCCATACGAGCAGTACTTC
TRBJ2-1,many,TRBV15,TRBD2,CATSRIAGGYNEQFF,TGTGCCACCAGCAGGATAGCGGGAGGTTACAATGAGCAGTTCTTC
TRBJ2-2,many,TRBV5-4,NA,CASRNDSVSGPGELFF,TGTGCCAGCAGAAATGATTCGGTCTCGGGCCCCGGGGAGCTGTTTTTT
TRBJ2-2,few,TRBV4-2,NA,CASSQDSGVWELFF,TGTGCCAGCAGCCAAGATTCCGGGGTGTGGGAGCTGTTTTTT
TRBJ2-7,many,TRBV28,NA,CASSLGRLHQYF,TGTGCCAGCAGTTTGGGAAGGTTGCATCAGTACTTC
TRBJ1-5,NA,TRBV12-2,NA,CASRLGFTGVGGQPQHF,TGTGCAAGTCGCTTAGGATTTACAGGGGTGGGAGGACAGCCCCAGCATTTT
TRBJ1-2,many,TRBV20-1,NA,CSARDQGNYGYTF,TGCAGTGCTAGAGATCAGGGAAACTATGGCTACACCTTC
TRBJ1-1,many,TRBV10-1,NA,CASPVVPNTEAFF,TGCGCCAGCCCCGTGGTCCCGAACACTGAAGCTTTCTTT
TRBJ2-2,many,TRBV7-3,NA,CASTLLGPRGTGELFF,TGTGCCAGCACCCTCCTGGGACCACGGGGCACCGGGGAGCTGTTTTTT
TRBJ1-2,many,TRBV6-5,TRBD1,CASSYSGTGISYGYTF,TGTGCCAGCAGTTACTCGGGGACAGGGATTTCGTATGGCTACACCTTC
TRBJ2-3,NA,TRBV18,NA,CASSQDLRDTQYF,TGTGCCAGCTCACAGGACCTGCGGGATACGCAGTATTTT
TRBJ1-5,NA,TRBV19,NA,CASNDPLAARGQPQHF,TGTGCCAGTAATGACCCCCTTGCGGCCCGAGGTCAGCCCCAGCATTTT
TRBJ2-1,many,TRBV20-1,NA,CSGGAYSNNEQFF,TGCAGTGGTGGGGCCTACTCAAACAATGAGCAGTTCTTC
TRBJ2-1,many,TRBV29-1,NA,CSAEGYYNEQFF,TGCAGCGCGGAAGGGTACTACAATGAGCAGTTCTTC
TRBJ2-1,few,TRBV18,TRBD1,CASSPLGQGWGNEQFF,TGTGCCAGCTCACCGCTGGGACAGGGGTGGGGCAATGAGCAGTTCTTC
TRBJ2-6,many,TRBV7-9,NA,CASSSSTGANVLTF,TGTGCCAGCAGCTCTAGCACCGGGGCCAACGTCCTGACTTTC
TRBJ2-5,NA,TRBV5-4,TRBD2,CASSAKREGRETQYF,TGTGCCAGCAGCGCGAAGCGGGAGGGCCGCGAGACCCAGTACTTC
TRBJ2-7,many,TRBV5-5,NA,CASSLSLRGAYEQYF,TGTGCCAGCAGCTTGTCGTTGAGGGGCGCCTACGAGCAGTACTTC
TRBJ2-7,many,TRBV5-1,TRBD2,CASSQGTSGSMGYYEQYF,TGCGCCAGCAGCCAGGGGACTAGCGGGAGTATGGGGTACTACGAGCAGTACTTC
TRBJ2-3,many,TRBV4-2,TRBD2,CASSQESSGGRTDTQYF,TGTGCCAGCAGCCAAGAGTCTAGCGGGGGCAGGACAGATACGCAGTATTTT
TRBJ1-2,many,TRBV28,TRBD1,CASIPPGTGGTVNYGYTF,TGTGCCAGCATCCCCCCTGGGACAGGGGGGACGGTTAACTATGGCTACACCTTC
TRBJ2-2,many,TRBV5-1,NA,CASSLIYGGTGELFF,TGCGCCAGCAGCTTGATTTATGGGGGCACCGGGGAGCTGTTTTTT
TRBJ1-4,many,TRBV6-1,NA,CASTYNEKLFF,TGTGCCAGCACCTATAATGAAAAACTGTTTTTT
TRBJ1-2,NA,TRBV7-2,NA,CASSSGLGGYTF,TGTGCCAGCAGCTCCGGACTCGGTGGCTACACCTTC
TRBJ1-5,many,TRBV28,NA,CASLGSGNQPQHF,TGTGCCAGCCTTGGGTCTGGCAATCAGCCCCAGCATTTT
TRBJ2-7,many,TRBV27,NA,CASRDSLYEQYF,TGTGCCAGCCGGGACTCCTTATACGAGCAGTACTTC
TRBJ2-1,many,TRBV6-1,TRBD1,CASSQDRGPYNEQFF,TGTGCCAGCAGTCAGGACAGGGGCCCCTACAATGAGCAGTTCTTC
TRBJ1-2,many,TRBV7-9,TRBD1,CASSQRTGGLGYGYTF,TGTGCCAGCAGCCAACGGACAGGGGGCCTGGGCTATGGCTACACCTTC
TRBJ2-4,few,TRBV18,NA,CASSPPSADGRAKNIQYF,TGTGCCAGCTCACCCCCAAGCGCGGACGGGAGAGCCAAAAACATTCAGTACTTC
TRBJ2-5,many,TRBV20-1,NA,CSAGQETQYF,TGCAGTGCTGGACAAGAGACCCAGTACTTC
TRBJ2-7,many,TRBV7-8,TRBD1,CASSIDRVGSYYEQYF,TGTGCCAGCAGTATAGACAGGGTAGGGTCGTACTACGAGCAGTACTTC
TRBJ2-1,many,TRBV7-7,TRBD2,CASSPELADPYNEQFF,TGTGCCAGCAGCCCTGAACTAGCGGATCCTTACAATGAGCAGTTCTTC
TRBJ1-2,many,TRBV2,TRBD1,CASTSGQGAGGYTF,TGTGCCAGCACCTCGGGACAGGGGGCGGGCGGCTACACCTTC
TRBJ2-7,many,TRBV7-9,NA,CASSLGDAVHEQYF,TGTGCCAGCAGCTTAGGCGACGCTGTCCACGAGCAGTACTTC
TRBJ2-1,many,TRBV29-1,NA,CSVGLERPNEQFF,TGCAGCGTTGGTCTGGAGAGGCCCAATGAGCAGTTCTTC
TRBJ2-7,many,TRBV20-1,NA,CSASELSPYEQYF,TGCAGTGCTAGTGAACTGAGTCCCTACGAGCAGTACTTC
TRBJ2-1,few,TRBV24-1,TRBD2,CATSDPRLGGGPDNYNEQFF,TGTGCCACCAGTGATCCTCGACTGGGCGGGGGGCCTGACAACTACAATGAGCAGTTCTTC
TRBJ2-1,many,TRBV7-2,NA,CASSPAAGSYNEQFF,TGTGCCAGCAGCCCAGCGGCCGGCTCCTACAATGAGCAGTTCTTC
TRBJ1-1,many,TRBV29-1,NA,CSVEGRLYTEAFF,TGCAGCGTTGAGGGGCGACTTTACACTGAAGCTTTCTTT
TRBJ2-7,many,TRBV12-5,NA,CASGRSGAGTYEQYF,TGTGCTAGTGGACGTTCCGGGGCAGGAACCTACGAGCAGTACTTC